The T cell receptor (beta chain) under discussion was sequenced for a study of CD8 T cells in Susac syndrome. Random hexamers were used to reverse transcribe an amount of roughly 0.45 to 1 ug RNA. Amplification of TCR beta CDR3 across 54 Vbeta and 13 Jbeta was performed with immunoSEQ multiplex PCR. TCRdb reanalysed the immunoSEQ multiplex PCR reads using MiXCR and keeps one entry per CDR3 protein. Among about 210,000 distinct CDR3 sequences listed, 85% to 95% were seen once. TCR beta sequencing was performed on blood CD8+ and CD4+ T cells. TEMRA cells were FACS-enriched and CD8+ and CD4+ T cells negatively isolated. The V segment lost 0 bases and the J segment 2 bases; nucleotides outside the gene matches: 5. Germline CDR1 reads DFQATT; CDR2 reads SNEGSKA (reference sequence). CDR3 size: 16 residues.

The receptor's source is a human donor in good health. What was sequenced was CD4+ T cells from PBMCs. The chain recombines TRBV20-1 with TRBJ2-3; 10 nucleotides match TRBD2. The CDR3 nucleotides are TGCAGTGCTAGAGAGGCAGCGGGGGGGTCCACAGATACGCAGTATTTT. Translated: CSAREAAGGSTDTQYF.